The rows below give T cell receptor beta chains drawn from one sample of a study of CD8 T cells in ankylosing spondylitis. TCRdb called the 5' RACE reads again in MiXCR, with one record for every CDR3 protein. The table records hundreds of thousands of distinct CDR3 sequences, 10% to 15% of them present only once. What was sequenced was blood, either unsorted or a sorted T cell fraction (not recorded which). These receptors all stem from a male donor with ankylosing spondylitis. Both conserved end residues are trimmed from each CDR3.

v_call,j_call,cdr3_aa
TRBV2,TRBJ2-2,ASSVGGATNTGELF
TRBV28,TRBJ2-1,ASSLGSRFNEQF
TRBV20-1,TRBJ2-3,CARDFLRQVSPDTQY
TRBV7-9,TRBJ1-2,ASSFNTRSGSGYT
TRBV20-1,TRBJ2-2,SARVGTRGTGELF
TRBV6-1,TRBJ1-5,ASTRAPGQPQH
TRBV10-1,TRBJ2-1,ASREGTSSYNEQF
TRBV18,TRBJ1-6,ASSPLGSNSPLH
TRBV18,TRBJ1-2,ASSPPSRRRYGYT
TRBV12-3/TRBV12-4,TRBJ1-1,ASSPEQVNTEAF
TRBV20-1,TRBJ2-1,SARDLLGGSSYNEQF
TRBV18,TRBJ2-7,ASSQTDYEQY